This T cell receptor (beta chain) was recorded in a study of T cells expressing NK-cell markers. Across the whole study: Seropositivity for HCMV was found in seven of the eight sequenced donors, with one seronegative. Study findings and constraints: Expanded NKG2C+ T cell clones had unclear HCMV specificity. CD8+ T cells in 5 to 7 donors included dominant NKG2C+ clonotypes at roughly 1.0-7.0%.

Comments on this clonotype: What it binds is not known.

From germline, CDR1 is MGHDK and CDR2 SYGVNS. The CDR3 contains 14 residues. Beta-chain TCR cDNA was generated via 5'RACE template switching with UMIs. For each CDR3 protein, TCRdb gives one entry from its re-call of the 5' RACE reads, without DNA. In all, the sample yields about 150,000 distinct CDR3 sequences. The rearrangement joins TRBV25-1 to TRBJ1-1; TCRdb names TRBD1, which stays unverified in the absence of DNA. The origin of this receptor is a woman aged 45-60 years in good health. Material for sequencing was blood T cells: a sorted CD56 or NKG2C T cell subset, CD4+ or CD8+ T cells, or bulk PBMC T cells (not recorded which). CDR3: CASSETGTGASAFF.